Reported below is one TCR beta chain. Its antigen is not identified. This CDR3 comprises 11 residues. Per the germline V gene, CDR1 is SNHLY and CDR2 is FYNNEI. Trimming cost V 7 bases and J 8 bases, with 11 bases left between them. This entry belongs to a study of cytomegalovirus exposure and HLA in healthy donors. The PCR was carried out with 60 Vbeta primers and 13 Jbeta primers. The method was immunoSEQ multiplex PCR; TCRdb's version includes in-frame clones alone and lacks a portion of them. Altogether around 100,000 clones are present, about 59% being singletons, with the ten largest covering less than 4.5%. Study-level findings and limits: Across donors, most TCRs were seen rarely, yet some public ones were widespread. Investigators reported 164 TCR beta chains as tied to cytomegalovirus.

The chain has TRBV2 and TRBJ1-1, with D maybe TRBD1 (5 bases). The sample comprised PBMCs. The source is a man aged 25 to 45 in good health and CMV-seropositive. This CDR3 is CASTGGSEAFF. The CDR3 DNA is TGTGCCAGCACTGGGGGGTCCGAAGCTTTCTTT.